This T cell receptor (beta chain) was documented in a study of Ad26.COV2.S vaccination and SARS-CoV-2 variants (dated by TCRdb to 2020 to 2023). With respect to the entire study: TCRbeta repertoire sequencing was used to assess the specificity and breadth of SARS-CoV-2-reactive T cell receptors after Ad26.COV2.S vaccination. The TCR-sequenced set comprised about 32 samples: approximately 19 Ad26.COV2.S vaccine recipients, 5 placebo recipients and 8 SARS-CoV-2 convalescent individuals.

As regards this clone: Its target antigen remains unknown. Per-nucleotide qualities are absent, and no much larger clonotype sits a single base away.

V sheds 2 bases and J sheds 3 bases, leaving 20 bases between their ends. Looking up the germline V gene yields CDR1 ENHRY and CDR2 SYGVKD. From the cysteine through the phenylalanine, the CDR3 covers 17 amino acids. The CDR3 DNA has 51 bases and is translated from base 1. The time point label, as the study defines it: individuals recovered from natural SARS-CoV-2 infection. The immunoSEQ Assay was used to sequence TCRbeta CDR3 regions. After extraction, genomic DNA underwent amplification by bias-controlled multiplex PCR, followed by high-throughput sequencing. The paper's processing steps were these. To quantify the absolute abundance of every unique TCRbeta CDR3 region, sequences were collapsed and filtered. Usable DNA was measured by amplifying reference genes present in all nucleated cells, and TCRbeta template counts were normalized to that usable DNA to estimate T cell fraction. Repertoire TCRs were annotated as SARS-CoV-2-specific when V gene, CDR3 amino acid sequence and J gene were exactly matched to a known reactive TCR set. MIRA supplied the reference SARS-CoV-2 TCR set, which was filtered for enrichment in COVID-19-positive ImmuneCODE repertoires so that public or cross-reactive TCRs were removed. Drawing on the MIRA antigens, annotated TCRs were analysed further at the level of specific ORF or position within ORF. Depth was the summed frequency of annotated unique rearrangements, while breadth was defined as annotated unique rearrangements over total unique productive rearrangements. Two-sided Wilcoxon rank-sum tests were used to compare TCR breadth between groups. TCRdb took this table from immuneACCESS and kept in-frame rearrangements with V and J called. Such tables lack part of the clones; where checked against another copy, unresolved V genes explain under half of the gap, and the rest is unexplained. V and J calls and clone size come straight from that table; D and trimming were deduced from the DNA. For this sample the table gives roughly 380,000 clones, of which 92% were detected only once. Under 4% of the sample rests with the top ten.

Here is what the overall study found, with its caveats: Spike-specific TCR breadth was higher in Ad26.COV2.S recipients than in placebo recipients (P = 0.0014). The authors noted that the TCR breadth and depth analyses may have underestimated total T cell responses. Vaccine and placebo recipients had comparable non-spike TCR breadth, which fits with the vaccine containing only spike. After vaccination, spike-specific CD8+ and CD4+ T cell responses were reported to show substantial breadth.

The receptor chain draws on TRBV10-3 and TRBJ2-7; tentative D gene TRBD2, with 5 bases matching. The sequence came from a human donor who had recovered from COVID-19. The input for sequencing was peripheral blood, taken after recovery from COVID-19. For the CDR3, the sequence is CAISEPQSSGWDYEQYF. The sequenced DNA is TGTGCCATCAGTGAGCCCCAATCCTCGGGATGGGACTACGAGCAGTACTTC.